This T cell receptor (beta chain) was identified during a study of blood T cell repertoires in COVID-19. Study-wide background: The United States, Italy and Spain were the sources of the acute and convalescent COVID-19 samples. PBMCs, B-cell-depleted T cells, or T cells were the source of the cDNA or gDNA that made up the material.

The CDR3 consists of 15 residues. With V trimmed by 3 bases and J by 5 bases, 6 bases remained unmatched. The germline gives CDR1 SEHNR, CDR2 FQNEAQ (reference sequence). Under the authors' procedure: The authors estimated nucleated cell counts from reference gene primer amplification. Clones were read by immunoSEQ multiplex PCR, and TCRdb kept only the in-frame ones, dropping some. V and J calls and clone size are copied from that table; D and trimming were computed from the DNA. Among approximately 77,000 clones, more than 80% were seen once, and the ten largest hold more than 4%. The sequenced sample consisted of peripheral blood. The chain recombines TRBV7-9 with TRBJ2-1; 8 bases line up with TRBD1. This TCR was recovered from a woman in her seventies with acute or convalescent COVID-19. CDR3 sequence: CASSLERQGNNEQFF. The CDR3 DNA reads as TGTGCCAGCAGCTTGGAACGACAGGGGAACAATGAGCAGTTCTTC. Combining the CDR3 with reference TRBV7-9 and TRBJ2-1 gives the whole variable domain DTGVSQNPRHKITKRGQNVTFRCDPISEHNRLYWYRQTLGQGPEFLTYFQNEAQLEKSRLLSDRFSAERPKGSFSTLEIQRTEQGDSAMYLCASSLERQGNNEQFFGPGTRLTVL.